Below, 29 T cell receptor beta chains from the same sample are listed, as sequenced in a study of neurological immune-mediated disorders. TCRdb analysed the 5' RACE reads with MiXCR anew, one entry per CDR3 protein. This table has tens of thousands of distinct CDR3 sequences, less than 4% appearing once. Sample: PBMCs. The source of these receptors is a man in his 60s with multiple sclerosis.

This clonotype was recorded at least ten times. The CDR3 here is CASRTTIWTGNTEAFF. The CDR3 DNA is TGTGCCAGCAGGACTACAATTTGGACAGGGAACACTGAAGCTTTCTTT. The chain recombines TRBV12-3 or TRBV12-4 with TRBJ1-1; 7 bases align to TRBD1. The CDR3 extends over 16 amino acids. V dropped 6 bases and J dropped 1; count of bases not matched to a gene: 11.

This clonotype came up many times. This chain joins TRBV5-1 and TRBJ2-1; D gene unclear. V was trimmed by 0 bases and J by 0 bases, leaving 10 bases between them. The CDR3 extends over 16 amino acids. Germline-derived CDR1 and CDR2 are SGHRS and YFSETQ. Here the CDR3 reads CASSLGAVGSYNEQFF. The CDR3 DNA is TGCGCCAGCAGCTTGGGGGCGGTGGGCTCCTACAATGAGCAGTTCTTC.

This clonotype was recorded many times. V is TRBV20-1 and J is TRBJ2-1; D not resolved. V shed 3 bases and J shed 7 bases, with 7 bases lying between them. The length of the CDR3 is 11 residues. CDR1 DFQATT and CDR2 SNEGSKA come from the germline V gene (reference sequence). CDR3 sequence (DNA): TGCAGTGCTAGCAATGCAAATGAGCAGTTCTTC. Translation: CSASNANEQFF.

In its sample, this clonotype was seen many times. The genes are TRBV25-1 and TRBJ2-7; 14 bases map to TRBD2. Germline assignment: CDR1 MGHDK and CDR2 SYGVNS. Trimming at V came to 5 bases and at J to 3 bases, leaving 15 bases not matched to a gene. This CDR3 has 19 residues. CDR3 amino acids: CASSPGTSGRSNPHYEQYF. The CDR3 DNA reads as TGTGCCAGCAGTCCTGGGACTAGCGGGAGATCGAATCCCCACTACGAGCAGTACTTC.

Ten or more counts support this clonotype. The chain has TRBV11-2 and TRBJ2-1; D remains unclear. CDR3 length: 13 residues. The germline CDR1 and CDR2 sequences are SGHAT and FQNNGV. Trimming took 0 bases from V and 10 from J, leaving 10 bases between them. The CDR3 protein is CASSLDRQAEQFF. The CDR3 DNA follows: TGTGCCAGCAGCTTAGATCGGCAGGCAGAGCAGTTCTTC. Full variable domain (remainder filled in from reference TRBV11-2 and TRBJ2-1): EAGVAQSPRYKIIEKRQSVAFWCNPISGHATLYWYQQILGQGPKLLIQFQNNGVVDDSQLPKDRFSAERLKGVDSTLKIQPAKLEDSAVYLCASSLDRQAEQFFGPGTRLTVL.

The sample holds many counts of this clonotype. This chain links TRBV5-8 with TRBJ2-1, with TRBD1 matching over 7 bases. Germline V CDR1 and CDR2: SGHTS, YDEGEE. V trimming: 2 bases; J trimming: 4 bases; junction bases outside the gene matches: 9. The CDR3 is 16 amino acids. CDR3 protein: CASSFLQGTSYNEQFF. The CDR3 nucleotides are TGTGCCAGCAGCTTTCTACAGGGGACCTCTTACAATGAGCAGTTCTTC.

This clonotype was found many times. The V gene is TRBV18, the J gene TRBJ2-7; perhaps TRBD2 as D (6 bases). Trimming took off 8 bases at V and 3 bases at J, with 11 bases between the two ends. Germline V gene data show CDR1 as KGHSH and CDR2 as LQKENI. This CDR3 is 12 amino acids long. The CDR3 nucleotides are TGTGCCAGCCGCGGGGATTTCTACGAGCAGTACTTC. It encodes CASRGDFYEQYF.

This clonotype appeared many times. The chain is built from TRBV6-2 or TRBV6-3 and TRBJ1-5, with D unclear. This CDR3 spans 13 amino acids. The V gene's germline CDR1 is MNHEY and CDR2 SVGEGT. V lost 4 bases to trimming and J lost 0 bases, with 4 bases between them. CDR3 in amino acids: CASSWVSNQPQHF. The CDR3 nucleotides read TGTGCCAGCAGTTGGGTTAGCAATCAGCCCCAGCATTTT.

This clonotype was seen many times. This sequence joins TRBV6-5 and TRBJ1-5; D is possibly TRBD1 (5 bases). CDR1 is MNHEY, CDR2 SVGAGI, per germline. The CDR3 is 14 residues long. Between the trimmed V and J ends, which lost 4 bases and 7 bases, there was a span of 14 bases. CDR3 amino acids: CASSSQVQGQPQHF. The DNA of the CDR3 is TGTGCCAGCAGTTCACAGGTGCAGGGACAGCCCCAGCATTTT.

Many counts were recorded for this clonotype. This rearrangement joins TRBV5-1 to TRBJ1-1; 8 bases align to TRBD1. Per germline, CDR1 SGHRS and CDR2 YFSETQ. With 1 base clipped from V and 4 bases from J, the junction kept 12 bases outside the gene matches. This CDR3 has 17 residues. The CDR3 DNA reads TGCGCCAGCAGCTTGCTTGCAGGGGGCGGATCGGGCACTGAAGCTTTCTTT. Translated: CASSLLAGGGSGTEAFF.

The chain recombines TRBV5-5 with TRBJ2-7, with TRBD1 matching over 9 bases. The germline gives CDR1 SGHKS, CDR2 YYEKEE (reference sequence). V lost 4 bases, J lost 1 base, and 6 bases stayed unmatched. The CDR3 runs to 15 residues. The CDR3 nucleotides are TGTGCCAGCAGCCTATCCGGGACAGGGTCCTACGAGCAGTACTTC. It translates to CASSLSGTGSYEQYF.

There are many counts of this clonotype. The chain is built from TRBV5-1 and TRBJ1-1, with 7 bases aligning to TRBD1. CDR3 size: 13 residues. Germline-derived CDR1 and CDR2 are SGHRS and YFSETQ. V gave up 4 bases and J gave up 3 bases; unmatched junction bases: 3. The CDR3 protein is CASSPDRDTEAFF. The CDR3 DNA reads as TGCGCCAGCAGCCCCGACAGGGACACTGAAGCTTTCTTT.

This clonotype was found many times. Here the CDR3 DNA reads TGTGCCAGCAGCCCCAATTATACGGGTGCCGGGACTACAGCGAATGAGCAGTTCTTC. Amino acid sequence: CASSPNYTGAGTTANEQFF. The chain couples TRBV3-1 to TRBJ2-1; 7 nucleotides agree with TRBD2. Germline V CDR1 and CDR2: LGHDT, YNNKEL (reference sequence). Unmatched junction bases numbered 22, after V lost 4 bases and J lost 7 bases. This CDR3 region has 19 residues.

CDR3 loop: CASSHRQTGEETQYF. The CDR3 coding sequence is TGTGCCAGCAGCCACCGGCAAACAGGGGAAGAGACCCAGTACTTC. The rearrangement joins TRBV7-9 to TRBJ2-5, with TRBD1 matching 7 bases. J lost 3 bases, V lost 5 bases, and 9 bases had no gene match. The CDR3 runs 15 residues. Germline V CDR1 and CDR2: SEHNR, FQNEAQ (reference sequence). The full variable domain, with the rest looked up from reference TRBV7-9 and TRBJ2-5, is DTGVSQNPRHKITKRGQNVTFRCDPISEHNRLYWYRQTLGQGPEFLTYFQNEAQLEKSRLLSDRFSAERPKGSFSTLEIQRTEQGDSAMYLCASSHRQTGEETQYFGPGTRLLVL.

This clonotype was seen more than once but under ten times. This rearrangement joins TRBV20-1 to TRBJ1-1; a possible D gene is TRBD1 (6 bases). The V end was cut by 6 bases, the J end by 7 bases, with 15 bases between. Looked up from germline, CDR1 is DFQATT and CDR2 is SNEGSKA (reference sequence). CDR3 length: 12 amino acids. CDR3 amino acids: CSAGEGEGEAFF. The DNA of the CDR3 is TGCAGTGCCGGCGAGGGGGAAGGTGAAGCTTTCTTT.

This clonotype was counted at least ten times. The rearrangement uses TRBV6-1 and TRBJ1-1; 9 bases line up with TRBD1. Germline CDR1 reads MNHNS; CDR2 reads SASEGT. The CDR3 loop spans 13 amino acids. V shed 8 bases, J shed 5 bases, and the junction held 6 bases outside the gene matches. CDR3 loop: CASRDRAFTEAFF. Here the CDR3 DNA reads TGTGCCAGCCGGGACAGGGCGTTTACTGAAGCTTTCTTT.

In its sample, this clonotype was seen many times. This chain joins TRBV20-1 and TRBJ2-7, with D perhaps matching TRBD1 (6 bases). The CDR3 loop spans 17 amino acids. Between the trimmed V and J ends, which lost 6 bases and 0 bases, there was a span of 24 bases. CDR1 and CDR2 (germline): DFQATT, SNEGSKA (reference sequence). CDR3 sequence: CSAFGGQKGSSSYEQYF. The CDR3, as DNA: TGCAGTGCCTTCGGCGGACAGAAAGGGAGCAGCTCCTACGAGCAGTACTTC.

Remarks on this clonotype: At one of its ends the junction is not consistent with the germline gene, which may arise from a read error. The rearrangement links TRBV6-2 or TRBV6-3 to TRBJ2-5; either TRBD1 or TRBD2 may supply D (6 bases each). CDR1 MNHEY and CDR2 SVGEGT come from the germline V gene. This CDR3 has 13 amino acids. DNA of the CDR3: TGTGCCAGCACGGTTAGGGGGGAAGAGAACCAGTACTTC. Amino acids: CASTVRGEENQYF.

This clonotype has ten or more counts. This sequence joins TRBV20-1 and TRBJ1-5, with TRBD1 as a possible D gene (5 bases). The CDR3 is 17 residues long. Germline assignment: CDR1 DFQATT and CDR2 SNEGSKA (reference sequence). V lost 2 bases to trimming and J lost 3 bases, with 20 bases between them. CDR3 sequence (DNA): TGCAGTGCTAGACCGCTTCGTGGGGGTAACTTCAATCAGCCCCAGCATTTT. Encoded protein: CSARPLRGGNFNQPQHF.

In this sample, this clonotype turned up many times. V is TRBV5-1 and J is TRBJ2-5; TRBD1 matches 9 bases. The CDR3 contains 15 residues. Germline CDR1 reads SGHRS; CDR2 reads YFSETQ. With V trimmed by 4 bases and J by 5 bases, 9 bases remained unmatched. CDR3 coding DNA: TGCGCCAGCAGCCCGGTACAGGGGGCAACGGAGACCCAGTACTTC. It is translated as CASSPVQGATETQYF.

Here the CDR3 reads CASSFSPMNTEAFF. The CDR3 DNA reads TGCGCCAGCAGCTTCAGCCCCATGAACACTGAAGCTTTCTTT. The chain joins TRBV5-1 to TRBJ1-1, with D unresolved. Germline V gene sequence: CDR1 SGHRS, CDR2 YFSETQ. The CDR3 runs 14 residues. V lost 2 bases and J 0 bases, leaving 8 bases between the germline ends.

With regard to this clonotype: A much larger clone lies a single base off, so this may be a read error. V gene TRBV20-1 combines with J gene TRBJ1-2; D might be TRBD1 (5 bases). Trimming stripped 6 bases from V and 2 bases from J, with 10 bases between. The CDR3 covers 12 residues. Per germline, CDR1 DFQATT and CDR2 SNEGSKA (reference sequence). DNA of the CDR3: TGCAGTGCCCGAAAGGGGAACTATGGCTACACCTTC. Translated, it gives CSARKGNYGYTF.

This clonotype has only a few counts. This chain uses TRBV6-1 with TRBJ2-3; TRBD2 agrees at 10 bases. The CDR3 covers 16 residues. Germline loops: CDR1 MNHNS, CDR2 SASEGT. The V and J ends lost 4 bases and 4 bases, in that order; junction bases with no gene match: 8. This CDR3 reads CASSVEPSGGADTQYF. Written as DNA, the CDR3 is TGTGCCAGCAGTGTGGAGCCTAGCGGGGGTGCAGATACGCAGTATTTT.

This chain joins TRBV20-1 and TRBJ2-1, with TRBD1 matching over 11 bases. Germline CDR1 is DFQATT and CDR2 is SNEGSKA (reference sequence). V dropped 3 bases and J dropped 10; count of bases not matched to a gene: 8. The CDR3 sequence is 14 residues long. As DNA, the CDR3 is TGCAGTGCTAGCGACGGACAGGGGGCGTCGGAGCAGTTCTTC. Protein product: CSASDGQGASEQFF.

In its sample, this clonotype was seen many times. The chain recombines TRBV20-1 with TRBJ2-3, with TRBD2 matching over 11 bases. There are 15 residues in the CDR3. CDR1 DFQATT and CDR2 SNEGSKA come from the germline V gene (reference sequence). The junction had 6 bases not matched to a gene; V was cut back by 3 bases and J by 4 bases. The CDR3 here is CSASSTSGGSDTQYF. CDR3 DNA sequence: TGCAGTGCTAGTTCTACTAGCGGGGGCTCAGATACGCAGTATTTT.

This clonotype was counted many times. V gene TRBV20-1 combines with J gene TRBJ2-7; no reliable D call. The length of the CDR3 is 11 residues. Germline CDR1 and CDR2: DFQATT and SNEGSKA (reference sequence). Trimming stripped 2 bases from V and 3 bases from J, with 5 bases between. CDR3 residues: CSARSIYEQYF. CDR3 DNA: TGCAGTGCTAGATCGATCTACGAGCAGTACTTC.

The CDR3 region is CAIRAGGATDTQYF. The DNA of the CDR3 is TGTGCCATCAGAGCTGGGGGGGCCACAGATACGCAGTATTTT. V usage is TRBV10-3 and J usage is TRBJ2-3; weak D call: TRBD2 (7 bases). Germline V gene data show CDR1 as ENHRY and CDR2 as SYGVKD. Trimming took off 6 bases at V and 2 bases at J, with 12 bases between the two ends. The CDR3 length is 14 residues.

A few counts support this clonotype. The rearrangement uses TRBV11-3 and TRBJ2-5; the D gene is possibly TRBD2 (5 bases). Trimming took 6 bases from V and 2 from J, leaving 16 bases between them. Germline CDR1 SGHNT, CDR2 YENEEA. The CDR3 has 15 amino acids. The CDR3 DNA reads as TGTGCCAGCAGTACCGGGGAATCAGATCAAGAGACCCAGTACTTC. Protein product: CASSTGESDQETQYF.

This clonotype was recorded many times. CDR3: CASSLFQGGGGSDTQYF. In DNA form, the CDR3 reads TGTGCCAGCAGCCTCTTCCAAGGCGGGGGAGGGTCGGATACGCAGTATTTT. This chain joins TRBV7-6 and TRBJ2-3; 7 nucleotides match TRBD2. The CDR3 runs to 17 residues. Germline V gene lookup returns CDR1 SGHVS and CDR2 FNYEAQ. With V trimmed by 5 bases and J by 6 bases, 17 bases remained unmatched.